Given below is one TCR beta chain in context. What it recognizes is unknown. V gave up 0 bases and J gave up 11 bases, with 8 bases separating them. The germline CDR1 and CDR2 sequences are MGHRA and YSYEKL. This CDR3 is 12 amino acids long. The data are from a study of early T cells in non-severe SARS-CoV-2 infection. For the study at large: The sequenced material was bulk RNA from unsorted whole blood, and its chains were unpaired.

Overall study findings and caveats: There was a bias toward anti-spike CD8 responses in VDJdb matching, which missed private and CD4 specificities.

Unique molecular identifiers (one per individual cDNA molecule) were attached. MiXCR, applied by TCRdb to the 5' RACE reads, yields one record per CDR3 protein. The sample holds some 50,000 distinct CDR3 sequences, approximately 10% seen once. The receptor comes from an adult who was a healthcare worker with PCR-confirmed SARS-CoV-2 infection or an uninfected control (not recorded which). The sequencing used whole blood, collected at baseline. J is TRBJ2-1 and V is TRBV4-1; D is ambiguous. This CDR3 reads CASSQEGRKQFF. Written as DNA, the CDR3 is TGCGCCAGCAGCCAAGAAGGCAGGAAGCAGTTCTTC.